The 32 T cell receptor beta chains below all came from one sample that was sequenced in a study of cytomegalovirus exposure and HLA in healthy donors. Generated by immunoSEQ multiplex PCR, the TCRdb table keeps only in-frame clones and is missing some. Of 250,000 or so clones listed, around 91% were seen once; the top ten hold 0.37%. Sequencing input: PBMCs. These receptor sequences come from a woman under 30 in good health and CMV-seronegative.

The V call is TRBV11-1, the J call TRBJ2-1; 13 bases align to TRBD2. The CDR3 covers 15 residues. Per the germline V gene, CDR1 is SGHAT and CDR2 is FQDESV (reference sequence). Losses at the gene ends were 5 bases for V and 8 bases for J; bases not matched to a gene: 6. CDR3 DNA: TGTGCCAGCAGCGTCGGGACTAGCGGGGTTGATGAGCAGTTCTTC. This translates into CASSVGTSGVDEQFF.

This chain connects TRBV4-1 to TRBJ2-5, with TRBD2 identical over 10 bases. The germline CDR1 and CDR2 sequences are MGHRA and YSYEKL. V dropped 0 bases and J dropped 5; count of bases not matched to a gene: 9. This CDR3 comprises 17 residues. In nucleotides, the CDR3 is TGCGCCAGCAGCCAAGATGGAGCGGGGGGGCATTCGGAGACCCAGTACTTC. It codes for CASSQDGAGGHSETQYF.

The chain combines TRBV5-6 with TRBJ2-1, with a possible D match to TRBD2 (5 bases). The CDR3 contains 15 residues. Trimming took 1 base from V and 0 from J, leaving 8 bases between them. From germline, CDR1 is SGHDT and CDR2 YYEEEE. DNA for the CDR3: TGTGCCAGCAGCTTGTTGGGGAGCTCCTACAATGAGCAGTTCTTC. Translating it yields CASSLLGSSYNEQFF.

CDR3 region: CASSLRGGGSTGELFF. CDR3 nucleotides: TGTGCCAGCAGCTTAAGGGGGGGAGGTAGCACCGGGGAGCTGTTTTTT. This chain joins TRBV7-2 and TRBJ2-2; maybe TRBD2 (7 bases). This CDR3 region has 16 residues. Trimming cost V 2 bases and J 4 bases, with 14 bases left between them. CDR1 and CDR2 (germline): SGHTA, FQGNSA.

This clone has more than one count but fewer than ten. This sequence joins TRBV11-2 and TRBJ2-7; 10 positions agree with TRBD1. After removal of 5 bases from V and 3 bases from J, the junction contained 4 bases not matched to a gene. The CDR3 spans 14 residues. Germline assignment: CDR1 SGHAT and CDR2 FQNNGV. The CDR3 DNA reads TGTGCCAGCAGCCCTGGACAGGGGGGCTACGAGCAGTACTTC. This sequence encodes CASSPGQGGYEQYF.

The chain carries TRBV30 and TRBJ1-2; possibly TRBD1 for D (5 bases). Trimming stripped 5 bases from V and 3 bases from J, with 13 bases between. Germline CDR1 GTSNPN, CDR2 SVGIG (reference sequence). CDR3 length: 13 amino acids. In nucleotides, the CDR3 is TGTGCCTGGGTCGGAGGGGTGGACTATGGCTACACCTTC. Residues: CAWVGGVDYGYTF.

V and J are TRBV6-5 and TRBJ1-1, with D hard to call. The germline CDR1 and CDR2 sequences are MNHEY and SVGAGI. V gave up 2 bases and J gave up 3 bases, with 7 bases separating them. The CDR3 is 13 residues long. This CDR3 is CASSYQQHTEAFF. CDR3 nucleotides: TGTGCCAGCAGTTACCAACAGCACACTGAAGCTTTCTTT.

The chain uses TRBV4-1 and TRBJ1-1, with 7 nucleotides matching TRBD1. CDR1 and CDR2 from the germline V gene are MGHRA and YSYEKL. With 5 bases clipped from V and 0 bases from J, the junction kept 3 bases outside the gene matches. The CDR3 contains 14 residues. CDR3 sequence reads: CASSWDSLNTEAFF. The CDR3 coding sequence is TGCGCCAGCAGCTGGGACAGTTTGAACACTGAAGCTTTCTTT.

V and J are TRBV27 and TRBJ2-2; 8 bases agree with TRBD1. V lost 6 bases and J lost 3; bases outside the gene matches: 6. The CDR3 is made up of 15 amino acids. The germline gives CDR1 MNHEY, CDR2 SMNVEV (reference sequence). The CDR3: CASRTGQGYTGELFF. In DNA form, the CDR3 reads TGTGCCAGCAGGACTGGACAGGGATACACCGGGGAGCTGTTTTTT.

This clone was found a few times. V and J are TRBV7-9 and TRBJ1-6, with unresolved D. Germline CDR1 SEHNR, CDR2 FQNEAQ (reference sequence). CDR3 length: 14 residues. The V end was cut by 5 bases, the J end by 5 bases, with 10 bases between. The CDR3 sequence is CASSLTENNSPLHF. In DNA, the CDR3 is TGTGCCAGCAGCCTAACAGAGAATAATTCACCCCTCCACTTT.

The chain combines TRBV7-6 with TRBJ1-2; no clear D. CDR3 length equals 13 residues. V was trimmed by 5 bases and J by 5 bases, leaving 12 bases between them. Germline CDR1 reads SGHVS; CDR2 reads FNYEAQ. Written as DNA, the CDR3 is TGTGCCAGCAGCCCAGGAGGGAGTTATGGCTACACCTTC. Protein: CASSPGGSYGYTF.

The J gene is TRBJ2-2, the V gene TRBV28; D ambiguous. CDR1 and CDR2 from the germline V gene are MDHEN and SYDVKM. The CDR3 consists of 16 residues. Between the trimmed V and J ends, which lost 2 bases and 0 bases, there was a span of 10 bases. CDR3 amino acids: CASSLSTTTNTGELFF. The CDR3 DNA sequence: TGTGCCAGCAGTTTAAGCACCACGACGAACACCGGGGAGCTGTTTTTT.

The chain combines TRBV7-6 with TRBJ2-2; 8 nucleotides align to TRBD1. The CDR3 spans 17 residues. CDR1 and CDR2 (germline): SGHVS, FNYEAQ. V lost 5 bases to trimming and J lost 5 bases; unmatched junction nucleotides: 13. CDR3 residues: CASSARRTGRITGELFF. The CDR3 DNA is TGTGCCAGCAGCGCCCGCAGGACAGGGCGTATTACCGGGGAGCTGTTTTTT. Filled out from reference TRBV7-6 and TRBJ2-2, the complete variable domain reads GAGVSQSPRYKVTKRGQDVALRCDPISGHVSLYWYRQALGQGPEFLTYFNYEAQQDKSGLPNDRFSAERPEGSISTLTIQRTEQRDSAMYRCASSARRTGRITGELFFGEGSRLTVL.

The chain combines TRBV18 with TRBJ1-5, with 8 bases lining up with TRBD1. This CDR3 is 16 amino acids long. V was pared by 2 bases and J by 4 bases, with 7 bases of the junction left unmatched. Germline V lookup: CDR1 KGHSH, CDR2 LQKENI. The CDR3: CASSPLGQGVNQPQHF. The CDR3 coding sequence is TGTGCCAGCTCACCATTAGGACAGGGCGTTAATCAGCCCCAGCATTTT.

This clone appeared once. The J gene is TRBJ1-4, the V gene TRBV19, with 7 nucleotides matching TRBD1. The V segment lost 2 bases and the J segment 4 bases; nucleotides outside the gene matches: 7. The CDR3 loop spans 16 amino acids. Germline V lookup: CDR1 LNHDA, CDR2 SQIVND (reference sequence). CDR3 coding DNA: TGTGCCAGTAGTATACAAACAGGGGTGCGTAATGAAAAACTGTTTTTT. It specifies CASSIQTGVRNEKLFF.

This sequence joins TRBV6-6 and TRBJ2-2, with 7 bases aligning to TRBD2. This CDR3 spans 14 amino acids. Germline V CDR1 and CDR2: MNHNY, SVGAGI (reference sequence). V dropped 7 bases and J dropped 6; count of bases not matched to a gene: 8. CDR3 DNA sequence: TGTGCCAGCAAGGTCGGGGGGTCCGCCGGGGAGCTGTTTTTT. Its translation is CASKVGGSAGELFF.

The CDR3 protein is CASSQESRGLVGYTF. CDR3 DNA sequence: TGCGCCAGCAGCCAAGAATCTAGGGGGCTTGTTGGCTACACCTTC. This chain links TRBV4-1 with TRBJ1-2; TRBD1 agrees at 7 bases. The V segment lost 0 bases and the J segment 7 bases; nucleotides outside the gene matches: 8. The germline V gene encodes CDR1 MGHRA and CDR2 YSYEKL. There are 15 residues in the CDR3.

This chain connects TRBV4-1 to TRBJ2-5, with D perhaps TRBD1 (6 bases). CDR1 is MGHRA and CDR2 is YSYEKL in the germline V gene. The CDR3 is 15 residues long. Trimming took off 4 bases at V and 1 base at J, with 13 bases between the two ends. Here the CDR3 reads CASSLLRTVQETQYF. The CDR3 DNA reads TGCGCCAGCAGCCTCCTAAGGACAGTCCAAGAGACCCAGTACTTC.

This chain joins TRBV6-5 and TRBJ2-5; 10 bases map to TRBD1. The length of the CDR3 is 16 residues. Germline V gives CDR1 MNHEY, CDR2 SVGAGI. J was trimmed by 3 bases and V by 2 bases; bases with no gene match: 6. CDR3 nucleotide sequence: TGTGCCAGCAGTTACCGGGGACAGGGGTCGAAAGAGACCCAGTACTTC. This gives the protein CASSYRGQGSKETQYF.

The chain joins TRBV5-1 to TRBJ2-5; D is unresolved. The V end lost 6 bases, the J end lost 2 bases, and 11 bases lay between the germline ends. This CDR3 is 13 amino acids long. Germline CDR1 and CDR2: SGHRS and YFSETQ. CDR3 sequence (DNA): TGCGCCAGCAACTACGGTAGACAAGAGACCCAGTACTTC. The encoded protein is CASNYGRQETQYF.

J is TRBJ2-1 and V is TRBV6-4; 8 bases are a match to TRBD1. Germline loops: CDR1 MRHNA, CDR2 SNTAGT. V was clipped by 3 bases and J by 3 bases; unmatched bases: 7. The CDR3 has 16 amino acids. The CDR3 nucleotides are TGTGCCAGCAGTGAAGTCGGGACAGGAGACTACAATGAGCAGTTCTTC. It codes for CASSEVGTGDYNEQFF.

The chain has TRBV18 and TRBJ1-2, with 10 bases aligning to TRBD1. This CDR3 spans 15 amino acids. V was clipped by 4 bases and J by 5 bases; unmatched bases: 7. The germline CDR1 and CDR2 sequences are KGHSH and LQKENI. CDR3 residues: CASSQGQGRSYGYTF. DNA for the CDR3: TGTGCCAGCTCACAGGGACAGGGGAGGTCGTATGGCTACACCTTC.

This chain connects TRBV5-1 to TRBJ2-7; weak D call: TRBD2 (5 bases). The V end was cut by 4 bases, the J end by 4 bases, with 21 bases between. The CDR3 spans 16 residues. Per the germline V gene, CDR1 is SGHRS and CDR2 is YFSETQ. The CDR3 DNA reads as TGCGCCAGCAGCGATAAATGGGAGTTTCCGTTTTACGAGCAGTACTTC. It translates to CASSDKWEFPFYEQYF.

The rearrangement uses TRBV27 and TRBJ2-3; 7 positions agree with TRBD2. The CDR3 is made up of 16 amino acids. Germline CDR1 and CDR2: MNHEY and SMNVEV (reference sequence). V shed 5 bases and J 6 bases; nucleotides not matched to a gene: 14. Here the CDR3 DNA reads TGTGCCAGCAGTATGGGACTACCCCGGGTTTCGGATACGCAGTATTTT. Translation gives CASSMGLPRVSDTQYF.

The chain couples TRBV28 to TRBJ2-7; D may be TRBD1 (5 bases). Germline V gene lookup returns CDR1 MDHEN and CDR2 SYDVKM. The V and J ends lost 7 bases and 5 bases respectively, with 24 bases between them. The CDR3 loop spans 16 amino acids. CDR3 bases: TGTGCCAGCAAGGGATTCAGGACAACATATGGCGACGAGCAGTACTTC. Protein product: CASKGFRTTYGDEQYF.

This clone was seen only a few times. The chain employs TRBV28 and TRBJ1-6, with D perhaps TRBD1 (6 bases). CDR1 MDHEN and CDR2 SYDVKM come from the germline V gene. This CDR3 region has 12 residues. With 8 bases removed from V and 10 bases from J, the gap between germline ends came to 12 bases. The CDR3 nucleotides read TGTGCCAGCGAGGTCAGGGGCTCACCCCTCCACTTT. Encoded protein: CASEVRGSPLHF.

The V call is TRBV5-6, the J call TRBJ2-1; a weak D match, TRBD2 (5 bases). CDR1 is SGHDT, CDR2 YYEEEE, per germline. Deletions cut 0 bases from V and 9 bases from J, with 7 bases between. The CDR3 covers 12 residues. As DNA, the CDR3 is TGTGCCAGCAGCTTGGTACGGGGTGAGCAGTTCTTC. Its translation: CASSLVRGEQFF.

The V gene is TRBV9, the J gene TRBJ2-1; D ambiguous. Germline assignment: CDR1 SGDLS and CDR2 YYNGEE. V dropped 4 bases and J dropped 5 bases, with 10 bases sitting between them. The CDR3 spans 13 residues. The CDR3 loop reads CASSQLGHNEQFF. Written as DNA, the CDR3 is TGTGCCAGCAGCCAGCTTGGGCACAATGAGCAGTTCTTC.

The J gene is TRBJ2-3, the V gene TRBV4-3; 8 bases are shared with TRBD2. Per germline, CDR1 LGHNA and CDR2 YSLEER. V lost 0 bases, J lost 6 bases, and 8 bases stayed unmatched. This CDR3 region has 16 residues. CDR3 protein: CASSQEVSGGWDTQYF. The CDR3 DNA sequence: TGCGCCAGCAGCCAAGAAGTAAGCGGGGGCTGGGATACGCAGTATTTT.

J is TRBJ1-6 and V is TRBV27; D is uncertain. The CDR3 consists of 13 residues. From germline, CDR1 is MNHEY and CDR2 SMNVEV (reference sequence). Trimming shortened V by 6 bases and J by 5 bases, and 8 bases separated the two germline ends. CDR3 sequence: CASSREHNSPLHF. Written as DNA, the CDR3 is TGTGCCAGCAGCCGGGAGCATAATTCACCCCTCCACTTT.

This clone was detected a few times. V gene TRBV30 combines with J gene TRBJ1-5, with 9 bases fitting TRBD1. V trimming: 1 base; J trimming: 7 bases; junction bases outside the gene matches: 2. Germline V gives CDR1 GTSNPN, CDR2 SVGIG (reference sequence). CDR3 length: 13 amino acids. CDR3 sequence reads: CAWSDTGGQPQHF. Written as DNA, the CDR3 is TGTGCCTGGAGTGACACAGGGGGCCAGCCCCAGCATTTT.

The CDR3: CASSRDSSNAYEQYV. CDR3 coding DNA: TGTGCCAGCAGTCGGGACTCTTCAAACGCCTACGAGCAGTACGTC. The chain combines TRBV2 with TRBJ2-7, with D tentatively TRBD2 (6 bases). This CDR3 has 15 residues. Germline CDR1 and CDR2: SNHLY and FYNNEI. V lost 5 bases to trimming and J lost 2 bases, with 16 bases between them.